The clone carrying this T cell receptor (beta chain) was seen many times. This record comes from a study of early T cells in non-severe SARS-CoV-2 infection. Study background: Investigators sequenced bulk RNA drawn from unsorted whole blood, and chains remained unpaired.

Tagging with unique molecular identifiers was applied to individual cDNA molecules. TCRdb reprocessed the 5' RACE reads with MiXCR, giving one entry per CDR3 protein. Of 36,000 or so distinct CDR3 sequences listed, 4% to 5% are singletons. The source of this sequence is an adult who was a healthcare worker with PCR-confirmed SARS-CoV-2 infection or an uninfected control (not recorded which). What was sequenced was whole blood.

The CDR3: CASSPDRVVQDGYTF. For the CDR3, the DNA is TGTGCCAGCAGTCCGGACAGGGTTGTACAGGATGGCTACACCTTC. The chain combines TRBV12-3 or TRBV12-4 with TRBJ1-2; 8 bases are a match to TRBD1. Trimming took 5 bases from V and 6 from J; bases not matched to a gene: 11. The CDR3 consists of 15 residues.